Each of the 6 T cell receptor beta chains below was sequenced from the same sample in a study of cytomegalovirus exposure and HLA in healthy donors. Primers: 60 Vbeta forward and 13 Jbeta reverse. Generated by immunoSEQ multiplex PCR, the TCRdb table keeps only in-frame clones and is missing some. The table includes about 130,000 clones, over 70% detected once. The specimen sequenced was PBMCs. The receptor source for this set is a woman aged 55-69 years in good health and CMV-seropositive.

J is TRBJ1-3 and V is TRBV2; no definite D call. V was pared by 11 bases and J by 0 bases, with 8 bases between. This CDR3 has 12 residues. Germline CDR1 is SNHLY and CDR2 is FYNNEI. CDR3 in amino acids: CARRVSGNTIYF. In DNA form, the CDR3 reads TGTGCCCGGCGGGTCTCTGGAAACACCATATATTTT.

This clone has only one observation. This chain joins TRBV27 and TRBJ2-7; perhaps TRBD2 as D (5 bases). The CDR3 totals 13 residues. The germline V gene has CDR1 MNHEY and CDR2 SMNVEV (reference sequence). Trimming shortened V by 8 bases and J by 1 base, and 12 bases separated the two germline ends. This CDR3 reads CASLRRGSYEQYF. In DNA form, the CDR3 reads TGTGCCAGCCTTCGCCGCGGGTCCTACGAGCAGTACTTC.

This clone was observed a handful of times. J is TRBJ1-6 and V is TRBV27; D unresolved. V lost 6 bases, J lost 10 bases, and 16 bases lay in between. Germline V gene lookup returns CDR1 MNHEY and CDR2 SMNVEV (reference sequence). This CDR3 spans 14 amino acids. CDR3 sequence (DNA): TGTGCCAGCAGGACGGCCGGGATGGGGTCACCCCTCCACTTT. It encodes CASRTAGMGSPLHF.

This chain connects TRBV5-1 to TRBJ1-1, with D possibly matching TRBD1 (6 bases). The CDR3 loop spans 15 amino acids. V was pared by 0 bases and J by 7 bases, with 16 bases between. The germline V gene encodes CDR1 SGHRS and CDR2 YFSETQ. The CDR3 sequence: CASSLALTGMFEAFF. DNA of the CDR3: TGCGCCAGCAGCTTGGCGTTAACAGGGATGTTTGAAGCTTTCTTT.

The chain carries TRBV7-3 and TRBJ2-5; D is perhaps TRBD1 (6 bases). Trimming took 5 bases from V and 5 from J, leaving 15 bases between them. Germline loops: CDR1 SGHTA, CDR2 FQGTGA. This CDR3 region has 14 residues. The CDR3, as DNA: TGTGCCAGCAGCCCTCAGGGGCATGGGGAGACCCAGTACTTC. Protein sequence: CASSPQGHGETQYF. Combining the CDR3 with reference TRBV7-3 and TRBJ2-5 gives the whole variable domain GAGVSQTPSNKVTEKGKYVELRCDPISGHTALYWYRQSLGQGPEFLIYFQGTGAADDSGLPNDRFFAVRPEGSVSTLKIQRTERGDSAVYLCASSPQGHGETQYFGPGTRLLVL.

V usage is TRBV19 and J usage is TRBJ2-1, with 8 bases fitting TRBD2. Germline trimming cut 11 bases from V and 6 bases from J; bases unmatched to any gene: 6. Per the germline V gene, CDR1 is LNHDA and CDR2 is SQIVND (reference sequence). This CDR3 comprises 12 residues. In nucleotides, the CDR3 is TGTGCCGTCGGGGGGGCCGTCAATGAGCAGTTCTTC. Amino acid sequence: CAVGGAVNEQFF.